The 18 T cell receptor beta chains presented below share a single source sample, sequenced in a study of cytomegalovirus exposure and HLA in healthy donors. PCR involved 60 Vbeta and 13 Jbeta primers. Clones were sequenced by immunoSEQ multiplex PCR, and TCRdb holds only the in-frame ones, with some missing. The sample lists about 170,000 clones; about four fifths were seen once. What was sequenced was PBMCs. These receptors were obtained from a woman aged 45-65 years in good health and CMV-seropositive.

The V call is TRBV15, the J call TRBJ1-2; D remains unclear. CDR1 is LNHNV, CDR2 YYDKDF, per germline (reference sequence). V was pared by 4 bases and J by 8 bases, with 14 bases between. The CDR3 length is 13 residues. The DNA for the CDR3 is TGTGCCACCAGCAAGGACCTCCCGGGGGGCTACACCTTC. Encoded protein: CATSKDLPGGYTF.

This chain connects TRBV9 to TRBJ2-2; 7 bases agree with TRBD2. V lost 7 bases and J lost 6; bases outside the gene matches: 9. The CDR3 has 14 amino acids. Germline V gives CDR1 SGDLS, CDR2 YYNGEE. The CDR3, as DNA: TGTGCCAGCGCCTCGGGGAGGGAGCCCGGGGAGCTGTTTTTT. This gives the protein CASASGREPGELFF.

The chain carries TRBV6-5 and TRBJ1-2; TRBD1 might be the D (6 bases). Trimming pared 9 bases from V and 3 bases from J, leaving 11 bases between. There are 12 residues in the CDR3. Germline V CDR1 and CDR2: MNHEY, SVGAGI. The CDR3 sequence is CASSQGYYGYTF. Here the CDR3 DNA reads TGTGCCAGTTCTCAGGGGTACTATGGCTACACCTTC.

The rearrangement joins TRBV9 to TRBJ2-1, with D perhaps TRBD2 (5 bases). Germline loops: CDR1 SGDLS, CDR2 YYNGEE. V dropped 4 bases and J dropped 8 bases, with 13 bases sitting between them. CDR3 length: 13 residues. CDR3 in DNA: TGTGCCAGCAGCTCGGGGTTATGGGATGAGCAGTTCTTC. Residues: CASSSGLWDEQFF.

V and J are TRBV29-1 and TRBJ2-7; 8 nucleotides match TRBD2. The length of the CDR3 is 13 residues. Trimming at V came to 3 bases and at J to 4 bases, leaving 5 bases not matched to a gene. CDR1 is SQVTM and CDR2 is ANQGSEA in the germline V gene. The CDR3 loop reads CSVDIAGGYEQYF. CDR3 coding DNA: TGCAGCGTTGATATTGCGGGGGGATACGAGCAGTACTTC.

The chain uses TRBV11-2 and TRBJ1-4, with 7 bases lining up with TRBD1. V lost 4 bases to trimming and J lost 7 bases; unmatched junction nucleotides: 3. The CDR3 spans 13 residues. The germline V gene has CDR1 SGHAT and CDR2 FQNNGV. The DNA of the CDR3 is TGTGCCAGCAGCTACAGGGGAGGTGAAAAACTGTTTTTT. Protein sequence: CASSYRGGEKLFF.

This chain connects TRBV10-2 to TRBJ2-7; TRBD2 agrees at 7 bases. The CDR3 has 16 amino acids. The ends lost 2 bases at V and 2 bases at J; junction bases unmatched: 9. CDR1 WSHSY and CDR2 SAAADI come from the germline V gene. The CDR3 sequence: CASSEGASGAPYEQYF. DNA of the CDR3: TGCGCCAGCAGTGAGGGGGCTAGCGGAGCACCCTACGAGCAGTACTTC.

This clone appeared a single time. CDR3 bases: TGTGCCAGCAGTTTCATCAGGGTAACTAATGAAAAACTGTTTTTT. Amino acid sequence: CASSFIRVTNEKLFF. The chain carries TRBV28 and TRBJ1-4, with D possibly matching TRBD1 (5 bases). Trimming left V 3 bases short and J 1 base short, with 9 bases between. CDR1 is MDHEN, CDR2 SYDVKM, per germline. The CDR3 is 15 residues long.

The chain carries TRBV18 and TRBJ2-5; 11 bases match TRBD2. Germline V gives CDR1 KGHSH, CDR2 LQKENI. The CDR3 contains 15 residues. Germline trimming cut 4 bases from V and 2 bases from J; bases unmatched to any gene: 3. CDR3 coding DNA: TGTGCCAGCTCACGGCCTAGCGGGGGGCAAGAGACCCAGTACTTC. Translated, it gives CASSRPSGGQETQYF. The full variable domain, completed using reference TRBV18 and TRBJ2-5, is NAGVMQNPRHLVRRRGQEARLRCSPMKGHSHVYWYRQLPEEGLKFMVYLQKENIIDESGMPKERFSAEFPKEGPSILRIQQVVRGDSAAYFCASSRPSGGQETQYFGPGTRLLVL.

The rearrangement links TRBV27 to TRBJ2-1; a possible D gene is TRBD2 (6 bases). Deletions cut 3 bases from V and 4 bases from J, with 7 bases between. Per the germline V gene, CDR1 is MNHEY and CDR2 is SMNVEV (reference sequence). The CDR3 length is 13 residues. CDR3 in amino acids: CASSLRGYNEQFF. CDR3 bases: TGTGCCAGCAGTTTGCGGGGTTACAATGAGCAGTTCTTC.

Here the CDR3 reads CASSLTGVDQPQHF. The CDR3 nucleotides read TGTGCCAGCAGCTTAACAGGGGTTGATCAGCCCCAGCATTTT. This rearrangement joins TRBV7-9 to TRBJ1-5; 7 nucleotides align to TRBD1. V was pared by 2 bases and J by 5 bases, with 3 bases of the junction left unmatched. From germline, CDR1 is SEHNR and CDR2 FQNEAQ (reference sequence). The CDR3 runs to 14 residues.

Only one count was recorded for this clone. This chain uses TRBV6-5 with TRBJ1-3, with D uncertain. The V gene lost 6 bases and the J gene lost 2 bases, with 11 bases spanning the gap. The CDR3 runs 14 residues. Germline V gene lookup returns CDR1 MNHEY and CDR2 SVGAGI. CDR3 DNA sequence: TGTGCCAGCAGCCGCTCTGGGCCTGGAAACACCATATATTTT. Translated, it gives CASSRSGPGNTIYF.

V usage is TRBV5-1 and J usage is TRBJ2-5; TRBD1 aligns across 12 bases. The CDR3 contains 19 residues. J was trimmed by 0 bases and V by 8 bases; bases with no gene match: 17. Germline lookup yields CDR1 SGHRS and CDR2 YFSETQ. Here the CDR3 DNA reads TGCGCCAGTCACCACGGGACAGGGGGCGCCTTAGGGAACCAAGAGACCCAGTACTTC. Its translation is CASHHGTGGALGNQETQYF.

The rearrangement joins TRBV7-2 to TRBJ1-2, with TRBD1 identical over 11 bases. The V gene's germline CDR1 is SGHTA and CDR2 FQGNSA. This CDR3 has 15 residues. J was trimmed by 5 bases and V by 6 bases; bases with no gene match: 8. DNA for the CDR3: TGTGCCAGCAGGCAGACCGGGACAGGGGGTTATGGCTACACCTTC. This gives the protein CASRQTGTGGYGYTF.

The V and J genes are TRBV7-2 and TRBJ1-5; weak D call: TRBD1 (6 bases). The CDR3 totals 16 residues. Trimming removed 1 base from V and 3 bases from J, with 13 bases in between. In germline, CDR1 is SGHTA, CDR2 FQGNSA. DNA for the CDR3: TGTGCCAGCAGCTTAGAAGCGGGGGGCTCCAATCAGCCCCAGCATTTT. Its protein is CASSLEAGGSNQPQHF.

This clone was detected a few times. This sequence joins TRBV14 and TRBJ1-5, with 10 positions matching TRBD1. CDR1 and CDR2 (germline): SGHDN, FVKESK. CDR3 length: 18 amino acids. The J segment lost 6 bases and the V segment lost 4 bases, leaving 15 bases of the junction unmatched. The CDR3 loop reads CASSRCPSGQGIGQPQHF. The CDR3 nucleotides are TGTGCCAGCAGCCGATGCCCGTCGGGACAGGGGATCGGTCAGCCCCAGCATTTT. Supplemented by reference TRBV14 and TRBJ1-5, the full variable domain reads EAGVTQFPSHSVIEKGQTVTLRCDPISGHDNLYWYRRVMGKEIKFLLHFVKESKQDESGMPNNRFLAERTGGTYSTLKVQPAELEDSGVYFCASSRCPSGQGIGQPQHFGDGTRLSIL.

This rearrangement joins TRBV15 to TRBJ1-1, with 7 positions matching TRBD1. CDR3 length: 15 residues. Germline V CDR1 and CDR2: LNHNV, YYDKDF (reference sequence). J gave up 1 base and V 2 bases, and 4 bases lay outside the gene matches. The CDR3 coding sequence is TGTGCCACCAGCAGACCACAGGGGCCGAACACTGAAGCTTTCTTT. Translating it yields CATSRPQGPNTEAFF.

In DNA form, the CDR3 reads TGTGCCAGCAGTGGTTCCCGGTGCTGGGAGGACATTCAGTACTTC. It is translated as CASSGSRCWEDIQYF. This chain uses TRBV27 with TRBJ2-4, with D perhaps TRBD2 (6 bases). Germline V gene sequence: CDR1 MNHEY, CDR2 SMNVEV (reference sequence). The CDR3 loop spans 15 amino acids. The V end lost 5 bases, the J end lost 8 bases, and 19 bases lay between the germline ends.